The 21 T cell receptor beta chains below all came from one sample that was sequenced in a study of CD8 T cells in ankylosing spondylitis. The study, taken as a whole, reports: Ankylosing spondylitis blood seemed to carry a telltale TCR beta motif made of seven or eight highly homologous variants.

MiXCR, run by TCRdb on the 5' RACE reads, gives a single entry per CDR3 protein. Here the sample spans fewer than 550,000 distinct CDR3 sequences, less than 6% being singletons. Their antigen targets remain unknown. The sequenced material came from blood, either unsorted or a sorted T cell fraction (not recorded which). Source of these receptors: a male donor with ankylosing spondylitis.

This clonotype occurred many times. The chain links TRBV14 to TRBJ2-1; 8 bases line up with TRBD1. The germline gives CDR1 SGHDN, CDR2 FVKESK. The ends lost 4 bases at V and 0 bases at J; junction bases unmatched: 5. CDR3 size: 16 residues. CDR3 in DNA: TGTGCCAGCAGCCGCGGACAGGGCAGCTCCTACAATGAGCAGTTCTTC. This gives the protein CASSRGQGSSYNEQFF.

The sample holds many counts of this clonotype. The rearrangement links TRBV7-8 to TRBJ2-1, with 10 bases identical to TRBD2. Germline CDR1 reads SGHVS; CDR2 reads FQNEAQ. This CDR3 is 18 amino acids long. Trimming cost V 1 base and J 0 bases; bases outside gene matches: 6. CDR3: CASSLESLAGASYNEQFF. CDR3 DNA: TGTGCCAGCAGCTTAGAAAGTCTAGCGGGAGCCTCCTACAATGAGCAGTTCTTC.

There are many counts of this clonotype. The rearrangement joins TRBV5-1 to TRBJ2-2; 12 bases fit TRBD2. This CDR3 is 15 amino acids long. Germline trimming cut 6 bases from V and 5 bases from J; bases unmatched to any gene: 5. CDR1 is SGHRS, CDR2 YFSETQ, per germline. The CDR3 sequence: CASKRLAGETGELFF. CDR3 DNA sequence: TGCGCCAGCAAAAGACTAGCGGGAGAGACCGGGGAGCTGTTTTTT.

V gene TRBV11-1 combines with J gene TRBJ2-5, with 8 bases matching TRBD1. Per the germline V gene, CDR1 is SGHAT and CDR2 is FQDESV (reference sequence). The CDR3 runs to 18 residues. V was clipped by 7 bases and J by 2 bases; unmatched bases: 18. The CDR3 reads CASIRRGTGQTFQETQYF. The CDR3 DNA reads TGTGCCAGCATCCGGAGGGGGACAGGCCAAACGTTTCAAGAGACCCAGTACTTC.

This clonotype was seen ten or more times. The chain employs TRBV5-5 and TRBJ2-5; 8 positions match TRBD2. Germline values: CDR1 SGHKS, CDR2 YYEKEE (reference sequence). The CDR3 contains 15 residues. V shed 5 bases, J shed 0 bases, and the junction held 6 bases outside the gene matches. The CDR3: CASSSRLAYQETQYF. CDR3 nucleotide sequence: TGTGCCAGCAGTTCAAGACTAGCGTACCAAGAGACCCAGTACTTC.

This CDR3 is CSAAIVGQGYNEQFF. The DNA of the CDR3 is TGCAGTGCTGCGATTGTAGGTCAGGGCTACAATGAGCAGTTCTTC. The chain employs TRBV20-1 and TRBJ2-1; D is perhaps TRBD1 (5 bases). With 5 bases removed from V and 3 bases from J, the gap between germline ends came to 17 bases. The CDR3 is made up of 15 amino acids. Per the germline V gene, CDR1 is DFQATT and CDR2 is SNEGSKA (reference sequence).

This clonotype has at least ten counts. This chain uses TRBV12-3 or TRBV12-4 with TRBJ2-5; 12 bases are a match to TRBD2. The CDR3 extends over 14 amino acids. The V segment lost 6 bases and the J segment 1 base; nucleotides outside the gene matches: 0. This chain's CDR3 is CASRLAGGQETQYF. CDR3 bases: TGTGCCAGCAGACTAGCGGGGGGCCAAGAGACCCAGTACTTC.

This clonotype has at least ten counts. The rearrangement uses TRBV29-1 and TRBJ2-7, with TRBD2 matching over 10 bases. This CDR3 region has 16 residues. V shed 5 bases, J shed 1 base, and the junction held 11 bases outside the gene matches. Germline V gene sequence: CDR1 SQVTM, CDR2 ANQGSEA. CDR3 bases: TGCAGCGTTAGCGGGAGGGCCTTGGGGGGGTCCTACGAGCAGTACTTC. It encodes CSVSGRALGGSYEQYF.

This clonotype was detected a few times. V is TRBV12-3 or TRBV12-4 and J is TRBJ2-2; D is perhaps TRBD2 (7 bases). This CDR3 spans 17 amino acids. V dropped 4 bases and J dropped 6 bases, with 21 bases sitting between them. The CDR3 DNA sequence: TGTGCCAGCAGTTATCCCCGGGGGGCGAGTTGGGCCGGGGAGCTGTTTTTT. This sequence encodes CASSYPRGASWAGELFF.

Ten or more counts support this clonotype. The rearrangement joins TRBV29-1 to TRBJ2-5; the match to TRBD2 covers 10 bases. In germline, CDR1 is SQVTM, CDR2 ANQGSEA. Unmatched junction bases numbered 9, after V lost 6 bases and J lost 5 bases. There are 14 residues in the CDR3. The CDR3 sequence: CSVRVAGGWETQYF. CDR3 bases: TGCAGCGTCCGAGTAGCGGGAGGTTGGGAGACCCAGTACTTC.

This clonotype was seen at least ten times. The V call is TRBV4-3, the J call TRBJ1-2, with 12 positions matching TRBD1. The CDR3 runs 14 residues. Germline V CDR1 and CDR2: LGHNA, YSLEER. V was pared by 5 bases and J by 8 bases, with 6 bases of the junction left unmatched. The CDR3 nucleotides read TGCGCCAGCAGCTCCCGGGACAGGGGGCTAGGCTACACCTTC. Translated, it gives CASSSRDRGLGYTF.

This clonotype was detected ten times or more. The chain employs TRBV7-2 and TRBJ2-2; D remains ambiguous. This CDR3 region has 14 residues. Germline V gene lookup returns CDR1 SGHTA and CDR2 FQGNSA. Trimming removed 1 base from V and 4 bases from J, with 7 bases in between. The CDR3 DNA sequence: TGTGCCAGCAGCTTAGGGGCAGCCACCGGGGAGCTGTTTTTT. Translated: CASSLGAATGELFF. The variable domain in full, completed from reference TRBV7-2 and TRBJ2-2, reads GAGVSQSPSNKVTEKGKDVELRCDPISGHTALYWYRQSLGQGLEFLIYFQGNSAPDKSGLPSDRFSAERTGGSVSTLTIQRTQQEDSAVYLCASSLGAATGELFFGEGSRLTVL.

This clonotype was seen at least ten times. V gene TRBV7-2 combines with J gene TRBJ1-2, with D unresolved. The CDR3 covers 14 residues. CDR1 is SGHTA, CDR2 FQGNSA, per germline. V lost 3 bases and J 1 base, leaving 9 bases between the germline ends. This CDR3 reads CASSFSVVNYGYTF. The CDR3 nucleotides read TGTGCCAGCAGCTTCTCAGTGGTTAACTATGGCTACACCTTC.

There are many counts of this clonotype. The genes are TRBV5-1 and TRBJ1-2; possible D gene TRBD1, 5 bases. Germline lookup yields CDR1 SGHRS and CDR2 YFSETQ. The V and J ends lost 5 bases and 2 bases respectively, with 13 bases between them. CDR3 length: 14 amino acids. The DNA for the CDR3 is TGCGCCAGCAGTAGGAGCAGGGTGAACTATGGCTACACCTTC. As protein: CASSRSRVNYGYTF.

The chain combines TRBV18 with TRBJ2-7; D is perhaps TRBD2 (6 bases). The germline V gene has CDR1 KGHSH and CDR2 LQKENI. The CDR3 is 15 residues long. Trimming removed 1 base from V and 2 bases from J, with 12 bases in between. The CDR3 here is CASSPLGGRPYEQYF. The CDR3 DNA reads as TGTGCCAGCTCACCACTGGGGGGAAGACCCTACGAGCAGTACTTC.

This clonotype has only a few counts. V is TRBV5-1 and J is TRBJ2-7; the match to TRBD2 covers 9 bases. Trimming took 4 bases from V and 5 from J; bases not matched to a gene: 10. The V gene's germline CDR1 is SGHRS and CDR2 YFSETQ. The CDR3 extends over 15 amino acids. The CDR3 loop is CASSPGRGGQDEQYF. The DNA for the CDR3 is TGCGCCAGCAGCCCCGGGCGGGGGGGCCAAGACGAGCAGTACTTC.

This clonotype was seen at least ten times. V usage is TRBV3-1 and J usage is TRBJ2-2; 8 bases line up with TRBD1. V gave up 1 base and J gave up 7 bases; unmatched junction bases: 5. There are 15 residues in the CDR3. Germline V CDR1 and CDR2: LGHDT, YNNKEL (reference sequence). The CDR3 reads CASSQGTGLHGELFF. CDR3 nucleotides: TGTGCCAGCAGCCAAGGGACAGGGCTGCACGGGGAGCTGTTTTTT.

Ten or more counts support this clonotype. V and J are TRBV28 and TRBJ2-5; the match to TRBD1 covers 7 bases. The CDR3 is 16 residues long. Germline V gives CDR1 MDHEN, CDR2 SYDVKM. J lost 2 bases, V lost 6 bases, and 12 bases had no gene match. CDR3 nucleotides: TGTGCCAGCAGGGCTCACCGGGACAGACCTCAAGAGACCCAGTACTTC. Translating it yields CASRAHRDRPQETQYF.

V gene TRBV2 combines with J gene TRBJ2-1; D may match TRBD1 or TRBD2 (6 bases each). The CDR3 runs 15 residues. The germline CDR1 and CDR2 sequences are SNHLY and FYNNEI. V lost 7 bases and J 8 bases, leaving 21 bases between the germline ends. For the CDR3, the DNA is TGTGCCAGCATTGATGGGGGGCGAGGTGCGGATGAGCAGTTCTTC. It is translated as CASIDGGRGADEQFF.

This clonotype was seen a few times. V gene TRBV14 combines with J gene TRBJ2-7; TRBD1 aligns across 7 bases. The V and J ends lost 2 bases and 4 bases, in that order; junction bases with no gene match: 8. CDR1 is SGHDN, CDR2 FVKESK, per germline. The CDR3 contains 15 residues. CDR3: CASSQLTGSRYEQYF. In DNA, the CDR3 is TGTGCCAGCAGCCAACTGACAGGGTCTAGGTACGAGCAGTACTTC.

In its sample, this clonotype was seen many times. The gene calls are TRBV5-1 and TRBJ2-7; 7 bases line up with TRBD1. The CDR3 is made up of 15 amino acids. Unmatched junction bases numbered 13, after V lost 6 bases and J lost 4 bases. Germline V gene sequence: CDR1 SGHRS, CDR2 YFSETQ. The CDR3 DNA follows: TGCGCCAGCACTTTTGGGAGACAGGGTTCATACGAGCAGTACTTC. This gives the protein CASTFGRQGSYEQYF.